Below, one TCR beta chain is given with its context. The sample is drawn from a study of T cell responses to AZD1222 COVID-19 vaccine. V lost 5 bases and J 4 bases, leaving 9 bases between the germline ends. This CDR3 spans 13 amino acids. The table came from immunoSEQ multiplex PCR; TCRdb's copy has only in-frame clones and leaves some out. The table lists tens of thousands of clones, 89% of them singletons. The chain combines TRBV12-3 or TRBV12-4 with TRBJ1-5; a weak D match, TRBD1 (6 bases). The source is an adult in good health. Sample: peripheral blood, taken on day 0 of AZD1222 vaccination. The CDR3 bases are TGTGCCAGCAGTGAACAGGGAAATCAGCCCCAGCATTTT. Encoded protein: CASSEQGNQPQHF.